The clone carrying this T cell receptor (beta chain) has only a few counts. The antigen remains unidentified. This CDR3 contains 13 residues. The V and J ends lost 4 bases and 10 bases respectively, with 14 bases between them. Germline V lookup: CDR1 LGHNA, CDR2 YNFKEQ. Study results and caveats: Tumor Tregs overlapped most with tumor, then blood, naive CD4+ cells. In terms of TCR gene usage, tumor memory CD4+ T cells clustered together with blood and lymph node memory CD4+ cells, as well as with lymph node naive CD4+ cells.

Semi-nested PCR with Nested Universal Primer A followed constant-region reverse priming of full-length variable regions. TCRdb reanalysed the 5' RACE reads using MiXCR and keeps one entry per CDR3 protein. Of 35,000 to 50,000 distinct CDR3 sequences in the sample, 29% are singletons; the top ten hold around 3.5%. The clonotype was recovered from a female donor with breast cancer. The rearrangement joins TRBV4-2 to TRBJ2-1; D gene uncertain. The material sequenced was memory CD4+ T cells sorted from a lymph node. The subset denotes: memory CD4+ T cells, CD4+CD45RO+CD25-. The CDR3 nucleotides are TGTGCCAGCAGCCGGCTGAAGGTGGACGAGCAGTTCTTC. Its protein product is CASSRLKVDEQFF.